These T cell receptor beta chains were read from a single sample in a study of blood T cell repertoires in COVID-19. The assay was immunoSEQ multiplex PCR, and TCRdb's table has in-frame clones only and misses some. Of some 200,000 clones listed, roughly 90% are singletons. What was sequenced was PBMCs or T cells enriched from blood (not recorded which). These TCRs come from a young woman who had recovered from COVID-19. The CDR3 runs from the conserved cysteine through the conserved F or W. Fields, in order: V gene, J gene, clone size, CDR3 length, D gene, CDR3 protein, CDR3 DNA. D genes are given only for firm matches. Some rows have no size entry. The others give once, few or many, or a class for an expanded clone.

TRBV30	TRBJ1-5	.	13	.	CAWSVQDNQPQHF	TGTGCCTGGAGTGTACAGGACAATCAGCCCCAGCATTTT
TRBV7-9	TRBJ1-2	.	15	.	CASSLGDKFNYGYTF	TGTGCCAGCAGCTTAGGAGACAAATTTAACTATGGCTACACCTTC
TRBV18	TRBJ2-3	.	12	.	CASYGSADTQYF	TGTGCCAGCTATGGGAGTGCAGATACGCAGTATTTT
TRBV27	TRBJ2-2	.	15	.	CASRHSGRGTGELFF	TGTGCCAGCAGACATAGCGGACGAGGGACCGGGGAGCTGTTTTTT
TRBV11-1	TRBJ2-3	once	15	TRBD1	CASSSGQGNTDTQYF	TGTGCCAGCAGCTCCGGACAGGGGAACACAGATACGCAGTATTTT
TRBV7-9	TRBJ2-5	.	16	TRBD2	CASSRALAGGGETQYF	TGTGCCAGCAGCCGGGCCCTAGCGGGAGGAGGAGAGACCCAGTACTTC
TRBV18	TRBJ1-2	.	16	.	CASSPFGEGDSYGYTF	TGTGCCAGCTCACCCTTTGGCGAGGGGGATAGCTATGGCTACACCTTC
TRBV5-5	TRBJ2-1	.	17	TRBD2	CASSQPRGSGSRNEQFF	TGTGCCAGCAGCCAGCCCCGGGGTAGCGGGAGTAGGAATGAGCAGTTCTTC
TRBV27	TRBJ1-1	.	14	.	CASRTSTGNTEAFF	TGTGCCAGCAGGACTTCGACAGGGAACACTGAAGCTTTCTTT
TRBV9	TRBJ2-6	.	17	TRBD1	CASSVGQGPSGANVLTF	TGTGCCAGCAGCGTAGGACAGGGTCCCTCTGGGGCCAACGTCCTGACTTTC
TRBV7-3	TRBJ2-2	few	11	.	CASSLTGELFF	TGTGCCAGCAGCCTCACCGGGGAGCTGTTTTTT
TRBV18	TRBJ2-1	.	16	.	CASLPPSAGSYNEQFF	TGTGCCAGCTTACCACCGTCCGCAGGTTCTTACAATGAGCAGTTCTTC
TRBV15	TRBJ2-2	.	17	.	CATSSLIGGGDTGELFF	TGTGCCACCAGCTCATTGATTGGGGGAGGCGACACCGGGGAGCTGTTTTTT
TRBV2	TRBJ2-7	.	14	.	CASSESTSSYEQYF	TGTGCCAGCAGTGAGTCGACAAGCTCCTACGAGCAGTACTTC
TRBV4-2	TRBJ2-3	.	18	TRBD2	CASSQDSNGGAGTDTQYF	TGTGCCAGCAGCCAAGATTCGAACGGGGGGGCGGGGACAGATACGCAGTATTTT
TRBV9	TRBJ2-3	.	15	TRBD1	CASSTGTGVPDTQYF	TGTGCCAGCAGCACCGGGACAGGGGTCCCAGATACGCAGTATTTT
TRBV28	TRBJ2-5	.	15	.	CASSLLADVEETQYF	TGTGCCAGCAGTCTCCTAGCCGACGTAGAAGAGACCCAGTACTTC
TRBV24-1	TRBJ1-2	.	12	.	CATSPTGYGYTF	TGTGCCACCAGCCCGACAGGATATGGCTACACCTTC
TRBV7-2	TRBJ1-5	.	18	TRBD1	CASSFYRGGGSEPQPQHF	TGTGCCAGCAGCTTTTACAGGGGTGGTGGTTCGGAACCCCAGCCCCAGCATTTT
TRBV20-1	TRBJ2-3	.	11	.	CSVLRGDTQYF	TGCAGTGTCCTCCGGGGGGATACGCAGTATTTT
TRBV29-1	TRBJ2-7	.	12	TRBD2	CSGGGAGYEQYF	TGCAGCGGCGGGGGGGCGGGGTACGAGCAGTACTTC
TRBV19	TRBJ1-1	once	15	.	CASSIGQSLNTEAFF	TGTGCCAGTAGTATAGGGCAGTCCCTGAACACTGAAGCTTTCTTT
TRBV3-1/TRBV3-2	TRBJ2-3	.	15	TRBD1	CASSPRQGPTDTQYF	TGTGCCAGCAGCCCGCGACAGGGTCCTACCGATACGCAGTATTTT
TRBV19	TRBJ1-3	.	13	.	CASNRNSGNTIYF	TGTGCCAGCAACAGGAACTCTGGAAACACCATATATTTT
TRBV19	TRBJ1-4	.	16	TRBD1	CASSSTFPGGDEKLFF	TGTGCCAGTAGTTCCACCTTTCCAGGGGGCGACGAAAAACTGTTTTTT
TRBV27	TRBJ1-5	.	16	.	CASSLRWTANNQPQHF	TGTGCCAGCAGTTTAAGGTGGACAGCAAACAATCAGCCCCAGCATTTT
TRBV30	TRBJ1-5	.	17	.	CAWSVGGGRIFIQPQHF	TGTGCCTGGAGTGTGGGCGGTGGGAGGATTTTCATTCAGCCCCAGCATTTT
TRBV15	TRBJ1-4	.	15	.	CATSRAPEGSEKLFF	TGTGCCACCAGCAGAGCTCCTGAAGGGAGTGAAAAACTGTTTTTT
TRBV7-2	TRBJ1-6	.	15	TRBD1	CASSYRQGASSPLHF	TGTGCCAGCAGCTACAGACAGGGGGCTAGTTCACCCCTCCACTTT
TRBV6-5	TRBJ1-1	.	15	TRBD1	CASQRGLGPNTEAFF	TGTGCCAGCCAAAGGGGGCTAGGACCGAACACTGAAGCTTTCTTT
TRBV18	TRBJ2-7	.	16	TRBD2	CASSPGTSGTSYEQYF	TGTGCCAGCTCACCAGGGACTAGCGGTACATCCTACGAGCAGTACTTC
TRBV7-2	TRBJ1-6	.	15	.	CASSLVWGGNSPLHF	TGTGCCAGCAGCTTAGTCTGGGGAGGTAATTCACCCCTCCACTTT
TRBV9	TRBJ2-1	few	15	.	CASSSMGAAGDEQFF	TGTGCCAGCAGCTCCATGGGGGCGGCAGGGGATGAGCAGTTCTTC
TRBV3-1/TRBV3-2	TRBJ2-7	once	17	TRBD2	CASSLTVAGASSYEQYF	TGTGCCAGCAGCCTTACCGTAGCGGGGGCGAGCTCCTACGAGCAGTACTTC
TRBV5-4	TRBJ2-1	.	15	TRBD2	CASSPPTSGYNEQFF	TGTGCCAGCAGTCCCCCGACTAGCGGATACAATGAGCAGTTCTTC
TRBV9	TRBJ1-1	.	14	TRBD1	CASSARDSSTEAFF	TGTGCCAGCAGCGCCCGGGACAGCAGCACTGAAGCTTTCTTT
TRBV7-3	TRBJ2-3	.	14	TRBD2	CASSPGTRGDTQYF	TGTGCCAGCAGCCCCGGGACTAGAGGAGATACGCAGTATTTT
TRBV30	TRBJ2-1	once	15	TRBD2	CAWSGGLAGRTQQFF	TGTGCCTGGAGTGGGGGACTAGCGGGAAGGACCCAGCAGTTCTTC
TRBV2	TRBJ1-2	.	15	.	CASSEIRGGFYGYTF	TGTGCCAGCAGTGAGATCCGGGGTGGATTCTATGGCTACACCTTC
TRBV5-4	TRBJ2-7	.	14	TRBD2	CASSLGASGDEQYF	TGTGCCAGCAGCCTGGGGGCTAGCGGGGACGAGCAGTACTTC
TRBV7-2	TRBJ1-2	.	15	.	CASSSGGAPNYGYTF	TGTGCCAGCAGCTCAGGCGGGGCCCCTAACTATGGCTACACCTTC
TRBV29-1	TRBJ2-7	.	15	.	CSVVSPGVHSYEQYF	TGCAGCGTTGTTTCTCCAGGGGTTCATTCCTACGAGCAGTACTTC
TRBV19	TRBJ1-1	.	15	.	CASSIGGAGNTEAFF	TGTGCCAGTAGTATAGGGGGCGCTGGGAACACTGAAGCTTTCTTT
TRBV6-2/TRBV6-3	TRBJ2-1	.	14	TRBD2	CASSRYGGGNEQFF	TGTGCCAGCAGTCGATACGGGGGGGGCAATGAGCAGTTCTTC
TRBV25-1	TRBJ2-1	.	13	.	CASRGDSYNEQFF	TGTGCCAGCAGAGGAGACAGCTACAATGAGCAGTTCTTC
TRBV12-2	TRBJ2-4	few	18	.	CASRLGRDRRRAKNIQYF	TGTGCAAGTCGCTTAGGGAGGGACAGGCGAAGGGCCAAAAACATTCAGTACTTC
TRBV15	TRBJ2-1	.	16	.	CATSRSGRGNYNEQFF	TGTGCCACCAGCAGATCGGGTAGGGGAAACTACAATGAGCAGTTCTTC
TRBV4-3	TRBJ1-2	.	14	.	CASSPLGSFGGYTF	TGCGCCAGCAGCCCCTTAGGGAGTTTCGGGGGCTACACCTTC
TRBV5-1	TRBJ1-6	.	16	TRBD1	CASSKSDRVADSPLHF	TGCGCCAGCAGCAAATCGGACAGGGTGGCCGATTCACCCCTCCACTTT
TRBV13	TRBJ1-1	.	14	.	CASSSGGLGPEAFF	TGTGCCAGCAGCTCCGGAGGTCTGGGCCCTGAAGCTTTCTTT
TRBV18	TRBJ2-1	.	18	TRBD2	CASSPPGTSGMGGYEQFF	TGTGCCAGCTCACCACCTGGGACTAGCGGGATGGGTGGCTATGAGCAGTTCTTC
TRBV4-2	TRBJ2-7	.	16	.	CASSQDSAAGSYEQYF	TGTGCCAGCAGCCAAGATTCGGCGGCGGGCTCCTACGAGCAGTACTTC
TRBV5-5	TRBJ1-2	.	15	TRBD1	CASSPPRQGGYGYTF	TGTGCCAGCAGCCCCCCTCGACAGGGCGGCTATGGCTACACCTTC